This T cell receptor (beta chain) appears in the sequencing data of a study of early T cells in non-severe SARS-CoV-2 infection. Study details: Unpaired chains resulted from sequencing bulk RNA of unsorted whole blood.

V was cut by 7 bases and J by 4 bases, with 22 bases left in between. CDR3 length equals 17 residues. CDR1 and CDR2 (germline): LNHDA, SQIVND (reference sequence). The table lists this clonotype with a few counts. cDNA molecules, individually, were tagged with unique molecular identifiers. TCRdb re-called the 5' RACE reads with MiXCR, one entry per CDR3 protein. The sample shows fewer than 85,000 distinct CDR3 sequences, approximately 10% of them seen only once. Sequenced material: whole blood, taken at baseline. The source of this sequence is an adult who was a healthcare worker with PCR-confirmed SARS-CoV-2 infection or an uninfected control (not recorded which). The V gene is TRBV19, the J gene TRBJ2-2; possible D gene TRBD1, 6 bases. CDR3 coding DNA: TGTGCCAGTACTATCCGGGACGTGGGACAATTCACCGGGGAGCTGTTTTTT. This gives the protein CASTIRDVGQFTGELFF. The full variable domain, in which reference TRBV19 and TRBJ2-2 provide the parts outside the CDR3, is DGGITQSPKYLFRKEGQNVTLSCEQNLNHDAMYWYRQDPGQGLRLIYYSQIVNDFQKGDIAEGYSVSREKKESFPLTVTSAQKNPTAFYLCASTIRDVGQFTGELFFGEGSRLTVL.